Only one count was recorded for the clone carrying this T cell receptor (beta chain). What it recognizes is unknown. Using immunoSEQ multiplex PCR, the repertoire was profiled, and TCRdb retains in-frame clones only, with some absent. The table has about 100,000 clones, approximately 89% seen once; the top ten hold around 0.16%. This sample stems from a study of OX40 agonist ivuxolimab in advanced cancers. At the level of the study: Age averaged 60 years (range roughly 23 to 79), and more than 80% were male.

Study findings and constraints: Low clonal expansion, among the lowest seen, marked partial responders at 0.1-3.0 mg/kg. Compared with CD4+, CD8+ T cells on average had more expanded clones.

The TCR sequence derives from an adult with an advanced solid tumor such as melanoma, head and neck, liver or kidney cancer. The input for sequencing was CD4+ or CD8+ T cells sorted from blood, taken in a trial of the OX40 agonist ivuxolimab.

The CDR3 reads CASSSVGVSNQPQHF. The CDR3 nucleotides read TGTGCCAGCAGTTCCGTAGGGGTAAGCAATCAGCCCCAGCATTTT. The rearrangement joins TRBV27 to TRBJ1-5; TRBD1 is a possible D gene (5 bases). The CDR3 is 15 amino acids. In germline, CDR1 is MNHEY, CDR2 SMNVEV (reference sequence). The V gene lost 4 bases and the J gene lost 1 base, with 11 bases spanning the gap.